The subject of this entry is one T cell receptor (beta chain). This sample stems from a study of cytomegalovirus exposure and HLA in healthy donors. The PCR used 60 Vbeta and 13 Jbeta primers. Produced via immunoSEQ multiplex PCR; TCRdb's table is partial and in-frame only. The repertoire includes over 100,000 clones, 79% of them detected once, and approximately 3% sits in the top ten. This CDR3 is 13 amino acids long. The germline V gene has CDR1 WSHSY and CDR2 SAAADI. V was clipped by 5 bases and J by 1 base, with 6 bases between them. Sequencing used PBMCs. This receptor was identified in a woman younger than 35 in good health and CMV-seropositive. V gene TRBV10-2 combines with J gene TRBJ2-4; perhaps TRBD1 as D (6 bases). CDR3 sequence reads: CASSQGAKNIQYF. The CDR3 DNA is TGCGCCAGCAGTCAGGGGGCCAAAAACATTCAGTACTTC.